This TCR beta chain was profiled in a study of blood T cell repertoires in COVID-19. Turning to the study itself: The study drew acute and convalescent COVID-19 samples from the United States, Italy and Spain. T cells, B-cell-depleted T cells, or PBMCs provided the cDNA or gDNA that served as material.

As originally analysed: Estimated nucleated cell counts came from reference gene primer amplification. The protocol was immunoSEQ multiplex PCR, while the TCRdb copy is restricted to in-frame clones and leaves out a portion. The DNA gave D and trimming, while V, J and clone size come from that table. The sample lists roughly 180,000 clones, about 86% occurring once. The CDR3 is made up of 15 amino acids. The V end lost 1 base, the J end lost 2 bases, and 11 bases lay between the germline ends. Germline V gives CDR1 LGHDT, CDR2 YNNKEL (reference sequence). The source material was peripheral blood. This receptor was identified in a man between 65 and 80 years old with active or convalescent COVID-19. The chain is built from TRBV3-1 (or the pseudogene TRBV3-2) and TRBJ2-5, with a possible D match to TRBD2 (6 bases). CDR3 nucleotides: TGTGCCAGCAGCCAAGGTGTTGGGGGGCAAGAGACCCAGTACTTC. It is translated as CASSQGVGGQETQYF.